The 31 T cell receptor beta chains listed next were all sequenced from one sample in a study of cytomegalovirus exposure and HLA in healthy donors (dated by TCRdb to 2015 to 2018). The library was produced with the immunoSEQ multiplex PCR assay. A mixture of 60 forward primers for TCR Vbeta segments and 13 reverse primers for TCR Jbeta segments was used in the multiplex PCR. Drawn from immuneACCESS, this table holds only the in-frame rearrangements with V and J called that TCRdb kept. Clones are partly lost; checked studies trace under half to an unresolved V gene and leave the rest unexplained. Here the sample has about 200,000 clones; approximately 86% occur a single time. The top ten hold approximately 0.31% of the sample. Specimen: PBMCs. The receptors come from a woman in her thirties in good health and CMV-seronegative.

The chain has TRBV5-6 and TRBJ2-1; 8 bases match TRBD1. CDR3 length equals 19 residues. Germline values: CDR1 SGHDT, CDR2 YYEEEE. With 1 base clipped from V and 7 bases from J, the junction kept 19 bases outside the gene matches. The CDR3, as DNA: TGTGCCAGCAGCTTGTATTCCCGGTCCGGGACAGGCATGGGGAATGAGCAGTTCTTC. Encoded protein: CASSLYSRSGTGMGNEQFF.

The chain carries TRBV11-2 and TRBJ2-7; the D gene is possibly TRBD2 (5 bases). Germline loops: CDR1 SGHAT, CDR2 FQNNGV. V was pared by 5 bases and J by 9 bases, with 14 bases between. CDR3 length: 12 residues. The CDR3 region has the DNA TGTGCCAGCAGCCCCGGAGTGGAGGTGCAGTACTTC. Translating gives CASSPGVEVQYF.

This chain links TRBV14 with TRBJ1-2, with D hard to call. V lost 3 bases and J 8 bases, leaving 13 bases between the germline ends. Germline values: CDR1 SGHDN, CDR2 FVKESK. The CDR3 has 13 residues. For the CDR3, the DNA is TGTGCCAGCAGCCACCGGGGATCTGTGGGCTACACCTTC. The encoded protein is CASSHRGSVGYTF.

This clone was picked up one time. The chain has TRBV2 and TRBJ1-1; D not certain. V was trimmed by 4 bases and J by 2 bases, leaving 8 bases between them. Germline values: CDR1 SNHLY, CDR2 FYNNEI. The CDR3 consists of 13 residues. For the CDR3, the DNA is TGTGCCAGCAGTGTGCCAGATAACACTGAAGCTTTCTTT. Translation gives CASSVPDNTEAFF.

This clone is a singleton in its sample. J is TRBJ2-2 and V is TRBV15, with 8 positions matching TRBD1. CDR3 length: 15 amino acids. Germline assignment: CDR1 LNHNV and CDR2 YYDKDF (reference sequence). The trim removed 3 bases at V and 1 base at J, leaving 1 base unmatched. This CDR3 reads CATSRGQENTGELFF. DNA of the CDR3: TGTGCCACCAGCAGGGGACAGGAGAACACCGGGGAGCTGTTTTTT.

This chain connects TRBV5-4 to TRBJ2-7; 10 bases match TRBD2. The germline CDR1 and CDR2 sequences are SGHNT and YYREEE (reference sequence). V was pared by 3 bases and J by 4 bases, with 7 bases of the junction left unmatched. The CDR3 extends over 15 amino acids. The CDR3, as DNA: TGTGCCAGCAGCTATACTAGCGGGATATCGTACGAGCAGTACTTC. Residues: CASSYTSGISYEQYF.

The chain uses TRBV19 and TRBJ2-4, with 7 bases matching TRBD2. With 5 bases clipped from V and 5 bases from J, the junction kept 9 bases outside the gene matches. CDR1 is LNHDA and CDR2 is SQIVND in the germline V gene (reference sequence). The CDR3 consists of 15 residues. The CDR3 spells CASSLVLGGENIQYF. CDR3 coding DNA: TGTGCCAGTAGTCTCGTATTGGGGGGGGAAAACATTCAGTACTTC.

J is TRBJ2-1 and V is TRBV19; D remains ambiguous. V lost 5 bases and J 4 bases, leaving 6 bases between the germline ends. Germline loops: CDR1 LNHDA, CDR2 SQIVND (reference sequence). The CDR3 loop spans 12 amino acids. CDR3 in amino acids: CASSRLYNEQFF. The CDR3 DNA is TGTGCCAGTAGTCGTTTGTACAATGAGCAGTTCTTC.

Turning to this clone: At one of its ends the junction is not consistent with the germline gene, which may arise from a read error. The rearrangement uses TRBV30 and TRBJ2-5; D gene unclear. CDR1 GTSNPN and CDR2 SVGIG come from the germline V gene (reference sequence). There are 11 residues in the CDR3. The CDR3 DNA reads as TGTACCTGGAGCTATCAAGAGACCCAGTACTTC. Protein product: CTWSYQETQYF.

The chain uses TRBV6-5 and TRBJ1-6; TRBD1 matches 7 bases. CDR1 is MNHEY, CDR2 SVGAGI, per germline. The CDR3 length is 15 residues. Trimming removed 3 bases from V and 5 bases from J; junction bases left unmatched: 4. CDR3 loop: CASSYVGGNNSPLHF. CDR3 bases: TGTGCCAGCAGTTATGTAGGGGGCAATAATTCACCCCTCCACTTT.

This clone was recorded a few times. This chain links TRBV7-8 with TRBJ2-5; 7 positions agree with TRBD1. The V gene's germline CDR1 is SGHVS and CDR2 FQNEAQ. V lost 4 bases to trimming and J lost 9 bases; unmatched junction nucleotides: 8. The CDR3 covers 13 residues. The CDR3: CASSWDSLGAQYF. The CDR3 DNA sequence: TGTGCCAGCAGCTGGGACAGCCTCGGGGCCCAGTACTTC.

This chain joins TRBV10-3 and TRBJ2-1; D remains ambiguous. CDR3 length: 14 amino acids. V was trimmed by 3 bases and J by 4 bases, leaving 10 bases between them. Germline loops: CDR1 ENHRY, CDR2 SYGVKD. The CDR3 sequence: CAISDFQVYNEQFF. The CDR3 nucleotides read TGTGCCATCAGTGACTTTCAGGTTTACAATGAGCAGTTCTTC.

This sequence joins TRBV6-5 and TRBJ2-1, with D possibly TRBD1 on 6 matching bases. The CDR3 totals 13 residues. V was clipped by 6 bases and J by 6 bases, with 12 bases between them. Germline CDR1 is MNHEY and CDR2 is SVGAGI. The CDR3: CASSRGQTNEQFF. The CDR3 coding sequence is TGTGCCAGCAGCAGGGGACAAACCAATGAGCAGTTCTTC.

The chain employs TRBV11-1 and TRBJ2-5; 9 nucleotides line up with TRBD1. The CDR3 consists of 15 residues. Germline V gene lookup returns CDR1 SGHAT and CDR2 FQDESV (reference sequence). The V segment lost 5 bases and the J segment 8 bases; nucleotides outside the gene matches: 12. The DNA of the CDR3 is TGTGCCAGCAGCCTCGTAGACAGGGGGGCCGATACCCAGTACTTC. Translated: CASSLVDRGADTQYF.

Concerning this clone itself: Other DNA sequences in this specimen translate into the identical CDR3. The chain couples TRBV5-1 to TRBJ2-7, with D possibly being TRBD1 (6 bases). Germline CDR1 SGHRS, CDR2 YFSETQ. V dropped 2 bases and J dropped 2 bases, with 11 bases sitting between them. The CDR3 is 14 residues long. In DNA form, the CDR3 reads TGCGCCAGCAGCTTCCAGGACAGTACCTACGAGCAGTACTTC. Amino acid sequence: CASSFQDSTYEQYF. Based on the CDR3 plus reference TRBV5-1 and TRBJ2-7, the full variable domain is KAGVTQTPRYLIKTRGQQVTLSCSPISGHRSVSWYQQTPGQGLQFLFEYFSETQRNKGNFPGRFSGRQFSNSRSEMNVSTLELGDSALYLCASSFQDSTYEQYFGPGTRLTVT.

This chain connects TRBV28 to TRBJ1-1; D is unresolved. This CDR3 has 16 amino acids. V was pared by 6 bases and J by 6 bases, with 23 bases between. The germline V gene encodes CDR1 MDHEN and CDR2 SYDVKM. This CDR3 reads CASRRGSLGRQPEAFF. CDR3 bases: TGTGCCAGCAGGCGGGGATCCCTGGGCCGGCAACCTGAAGCTTTCTTT. Drawing the rest from reference TRBV28 and TRBJ1-1, the complete variable domain is DVKVTQSSRYLVKRTGEKVFLECVQDMDHENMFWYRQDPGLGLRLIYFSYDVKMKEKGDIPEGYSVSREKKERFSLILESASTNQTSMYLCASRRGSLGRQPEAFFGQGTRLTVV.

V usage is TRBV28 and J usage is TRBJ2-7, with a possible D match to TRBD2 (6 bases). V was clipped by 3 bases and J by 5 bases, with 8 bases between them. The CDR3 contains 12 residues. Germline V gene data show CDR1 as MDHEN and CDR2 as SYDVKM. The CDR3 spells CASSLEGHEQYF. The CDR3 DNA sequence: TGTGCCAGCAGTTTGGAGGGGCACGAGCAGTACTTC. The full variable domain, completed using reference TRBV28 and TRBJ2-7, is DVKVTQSSRYLVKRTGEKVFLECVQDMDHENMFWYRQDPGLGLRLIYFSYDVKMKEKGDIPEGYSVSREKKERFSLILESASTNQTSMYLCASSLEGHEQYFGPGTRLTVT.

About this clone itself: The sample holds other DNA sequences that translate to the same CDR3. The J gene is TRBJ1-4, the V gene TRBV5-1; TRBD1 agrees at 7 bases. J lost 7 bases, V lost 4 bases, and 7 bases had no gene match. Germline V gene data show CDR1 as SGHRS and CDR2 as YFSETQ. The length of the CDR3 is 14 residues. CDR3 loop: CASSPGQGGEKLFF. The DNA for the CDR3 is TGCGCCAGCAGCCCCGGCCAGGGGGGTGAAAAACTGTTTTTT.

The rearrangement uses TRBV5-1 and TRBJ1-1; 9 bases agree with TRBD1. Germline CDR1 SGHRS, CDR2 YFSETQ. Trimming took 4 bases from V and 5 from J; bases not matched to a gene: 12. The CDR3 contains 16 residues. The CDR3 sequence is CASSTGQGVASTEAFF. DNA for the CDR3: TGCGCCAGCAGCACGGGACAGGGTGTTGCGAGTACTGAAGCTTTCTTT.

Only one count was recorded for this clone. J is TRBJ2-7 and V is TRBV5-1; TRBD1 agrees at 8 bases. Germline trimming cut 1 base from V and 7 bases from J; bases unmatched to any gene: 19. The CDR3 covers 18 residues. Germline values: CDR1 SGHRS, CDR2 YFSETQ. The CDR3 DNA sequence: TGCGCCAGCAGCTTGTTCTCTCCGGTCGGGCAGGGGGCGAAAGAGCAGTACTTC. This gives the protein CASSLFSPVGQGAKEQYF.

V usage is TRBV7-2 and J usage is TRBJ2-5; D not certain. Between the trimmed V and J ends, which lost 5 bases and 4 bases, there was a span of 14 bases. This CDR3 comprises 14 residues. Germline V gene sequence: CDR1 SGHTA, CDR2 FQGNSA. The DNA of the CDR3 is TGTGCCAGCAGCCAAATTGCCGGGTCAGAGACCCAGTACTTC. It encodes CASSQIAGSETQYF.

There are a few counts of this clone. V is TRBV6-1 and J is TRBJ2-3; D is undetermined. The CDR3 length is 13 residues. Trimming took off 4 bases at V and 1 base at J, with 6 bases between the two ends. From germline, CDR1 is MNHNS and CDR2 SASEGT. CDR3 protein: CASSAVGTDTQYF. CDR3 in DNA: TGTGCCAGCAGTGCAGTGGGCACAGATACGCAGTATTTT.

CDR3 residues: CASGTGGMETQYF. In DNA form, the CDR3 reads TGTGCCAGCGGAACAGGGGGCATGGAGACCCAGTACTTC. The chain links TRBV11-2 to TRBJ2-5; 9 nucleotides agree with TRBD1. The junction had 6 bases not matched to a gene; V was cut back by 8 bases and J by 5 bases. There are 13 residues in the CDR3. Germline CDR1 and CDR2: SGHAT and FQNNGV.

The gene calls are TRBV5-1 and TRBJ2-7; D is ambiguous. Trimming removed 2 bases at V and 5 bases at J, with 11 bases between. The CDR3 covers 13 residues. The V gene's germline CDR1 is SGHRS and CDR2 YFSETQ. The CDR3 loop reads CASSFGVENEQYF. CDR3 DNA sequence: TGCGCCAGCAGCTTTGGAGTAGAGAACGAGCAGTACTTC.

The J gene is TRBJ2-3, the V gene TRBV6-5, with 11 bases matching TRBD2. The CDR3 is made up of 14 amino acids. Germline V gene sequence: CDR1 MNHEY, CDR2 SVGAGI. The ends lost 5 bases at V and 5 bases at J; junction bases unmatched: 3. The CDR3 bases are TGTGCCAGCAGTCCGACTAGCGGGGTAGATACGCAGTATTTT. Translation gives CASSPTSGVDTQYF.

The chain combines TRBV6-1 with TRBJ1-1; D may be TRBD1 (5 bases). Trimming removed 2 bases from V and 0 bases from J, with 10 bases in between. Germline V CDR1 and CDR2: MNHNS, SASEGT. This CDR3 comprises 15 residues. The CDR3 loop is CASSEYGGMNTEAFF. CDR3 nucleotide sequence: TGTGCCAGCAGTGAATACGGGGGTATGAACACTGAAGCTTTCTTT.

The chain employs TRBV19 and TRBJ1-1; 7 nucleotides agree with TRBD1. Germline V CDR1 and CDR2: LNHDA, SQIVND (reference sequence). This CDR3 is 14 amino acids long. V lost 3 bases and J lost 6; bases outside the gene matches: 7. CDR3 nucleotides: TGTGCCAGTAGTATCCTGACAGGGATGGCTGAAGCTTTCTTT. Its protein product is CASSILTGMAEAFF.

The chain joins TRBV7-9 to TRBJ2-3, with unresolved D. V was pared by 2 bases and J by 0 bases, with 9 bases between. There are 15 residues in the CDR3. Germline V gene data show CDR1 as SEHNR and CDR2 as FQNEAQ (reference sequence). Here the CDR3 reads CASSLLEFSTDTQYF. The CDR3 coding sequence is TGTGCCAGCAGCTTATTGGAGTTTAGCACAGATACGCAGTATTTT. Complete variable domain (other parts from reference TRBV7-9 and TRBJ2-3): DTGVSQNPRHKITKRGQNVTFRCDPISEHNRLYWYRQTLGQGPEFLTYFQNEAQLEKSRLLSDRFSAERPKGSFSTLEIQRTEQGDSAMYLCASSLLEFSTDTQYFGPGTRLTVL.

The chain joins TRBV28 to TRBJ2-7; D not resolved. This CDR3 comprises 16 residues. Germline-derived CDR1 and CDR2 are MDHEN and SYDVKM. V gave up 5 bases and J gave up 3 bases, with 20 bases separating them. CDR3 amino acids: CASSTYDKNSFYEQYF. The CDR3 nucleotides are TGTGCCAGCAGTACTTACGACAAGAATAGTTTCTACGAGCAGTACTTC.

The rearrangement joins TRBV29-1 to TRBJ2-1; weak D call: TRBD2 (6 bases). CDR1 SQVTM and CDR2 ANQGSEA come from the germline V gene. The CDR3 runs 13 residues. Trimming took 2 bases from V and 4 from J, leaving 9 bases between them. As DNA, the CDR3 is TGCAGCGTTGAAATCGGGAGTTACAATGAGCAGTTCTTC. Translating gives CSVEIGSYNEQFF.

This chain uses TRBV5-5 with TRBJ1-5; TRBD1 aligns across 9 bases. The V gene end was trimmed by 4 bases and the J gene end by 7 bases; junction bases not matched to a gene: 6. The CDR3 totals 14 residues. Germline assignment: CDR1 SGHKS and CDR2 YYEKEE (reference sequence). The CDR3 here is CASSPGQGGQPQHF. The CDR3 bases are TGTGCCAGCAGCCCGGGACAGGGTGGCCAGCCCCAGCATTTT.